Each of the 25 T cell receptor beta chains below was sequenced from the same sample in a study of T cell responses to AZD1222 COVID-19 vaccine. The method was immunoSEQ multiplex PCR; TCRdb's version includes in-frame clones alone and lacks a portion of them. The repertoire holds approximately 120,000 clones, with less than 90% as singletons. The sample here was peripheral blood, taken on day 0 of AZD1222 vaccination. Source of these receptors: an adult in good health.

V usage is TRBV7-2 and J usage is TRBJ2-4, with a tentative D call TRBD1 (6 bases). Germline values: CDR1 SGHTA, CDR2 FQGNSA. Trimming removed 2 bases at V and 6 bases at J, with 11 bases between. This CDR3 has 14 amino acids. CDR3 protein: CASSLSLGGNIQYF. The CDR3 DNA sequence: TGTGCCAGCAGCTTATCCCTAGGGGGAAACATTCAGTACTTC.

V is TRBV4-3 and J is TRBJ2-7; TRBD2 aligns across 11 bases. The CDR3 is made up of 17 amino acids. The germline V gene has CDR1 LGHNA and CDR2 YSLEER. The V gene end was trimmed by 1 base and the J gene end by 1 base; junction bases not matched to a gene: 6. CDR3 protein: CASSQVLAGGSSYEQYF. CDR3 sequence (DNA): TGCGCCAGCAGCCAAGTGCTAGCGGGGGGCTCTTCCTACGAGCAGTACTTC.

The J gene is TRBJ2-7, the V gene TRBV28, with TRBD1 matching over 7 bases. V shed 6 bases, J shed 3 bases, and the junction held 8 bases outside the gene matches. Germline V gene data show CDR1 as MDHEN and CDR2 as SYDVKM. The CDR3 contains 14 residues. This CDR3 is CASRATGSYYEQYF. CDR3 DNA sequence: TGTGCCAGCAGGGCGACAGGGTCTTACTACGAGCAGTACTTC.

The chain couples TRBV5-6 to TRBJ1-5; 10 bases align to TRBD1. Germline CDR1 is SGHDT and CDR2 is YYEEEE. CDR3 size: 15 residues. Losses at the gene ends were 4 bases for V and 2 bases for J; bases not matched to a gene: 3. CDR3 DNA: TGTGCCAGCAGCGGGACAGGGGAACGCAATCAGCCCCAGCATTTT. It encodes CASSGTGERNQPQHF.

V usage is TRBV7-8 and J usage is TRBJ2-1, with D hard to call. CDR1 and CDR2 from the germline V gene are SGHVS and FQNEAQ. The CDR3 is made up of 17 amino acids. The V and J ends lost 4 bases and 0 bases respectively, with 16 bases between them. CDR3 coding DNA: TGTGCCAGCAGCTGGCTCCAAATAGTGAGCTCCTACAATGAGCAGTTCTTC. Its protein is CASSWLQIVSSYNEQFF. Supplemented by reference TRBV7-8 and TRBJ2-1, the full variable domain reads GAGVSQSPRYKVAKRGQDVALRCDPISGHVSLFWYQQALGQGPEFLTYFQNEAQLDKSGLPSDRFFAERPEGSVSTLKIQRTQQEDSAVYLCASSWLQIVSSYNEQFFGPGTRLTVL.

V usage is TRBV19 and J usage is TRBJ1-5, with a tentative D call TRBD1 (6 bases). Trimming took 2 bases from V and 2 from J, leaving 7 bases between them. Per germline, CDR1 LNHDA and CDR2 SQIVND (reference sequence). The CDR3 is 14 amino acids. The CDR3 nucleotides are TGTGCCAGTAGTATACGGACAGGCAATCAGCCCCAGCATTTT. This codes for CASSIRTGNQPQHF.

This clone was observed a single time. This chain connects TRBV10-3 to TRBJ1-4; 7 nucleotides align to TRBD1. J gave up 2 bases and V 0 bases, and 0 bases lay outside the gene matches. This CDR3 region has 15 residues. The germline V gene has CDR1 ENHRY and CDR2 SYGVKD. CDR3 in amino acids: CAISESTGTNEKLFF. The CDR3 DNA reads TGTGCCATCAGTGAGTCGACAGGGACTAATGAAAAACTGTTTTTT.

V usage is TRBV9 and J usage is TRBJ2-3; 7 nucleotides align to TRBD2. The CDR3 consists of 16 residues. V dropped 1 base and J dropped 2; count of bases not matched to a gene: 7. Germline CDR1 reads SGDLS; CDR2 reads YYNGEE. The CDR3 DNA is TGTGCCAGCAGCGTATCTGGGGGAGGGCCCACAGATACGCAGTATTTT. Translating it yields CASSVSGGGPTDTQYF.

This chain joins TRBV5-5 and TRBJ1-2; D might be TRBD1 (5 bases). CDR3 size: 14 residues. Looked up from germline, CDR1 is SGHKS and CDR2 is YYEKEE (reference sequence). V was cut by 5 bases and J by 6 bases, with 17 bases left in between. DNA for the CDR3: TGTGCCAGCAGTATCGGCAGGGAGTGGAATGGCTACACCTTC. This codes for CASSIGREWNGYTF.

The chain is built from TRBV11-3 and TRBJ1-3; TRBD1 agrees at 8 bases. This CDR3 comprises 16 residues. Germline-derived CDR1 and CDR2 are SGHNT and YENEEA. V shed 3 bases, J shed 0 bases, and the junction held 4 bases outside the gene matches. CDR3 residues: CASSFGQGGSGNTIYF. As DNA, the CDR3 is TGTGCCAGCAGCTTCGGACAGGGCGGCTCTGGAAACACCATATATTTT.

This chain links TRBV27 with TRBJ1-6; TRBD1 is a possible D gene (6 bases). Between the trimmed V and J ends, which lost 7 bases and 7 bases, there was a span of 11 bases. The CDR3 is 13 amino acids. Looked up from germline, CDR1 is MNHEY and CDR2 is SMNVEV (reference sequence). In DNA, the CDR3 is TGTGCCAGCACCTCTCAGGGGAATTCACCCCTCCACTTT. Its translation is CASTSQGNSPLHF.

The chain uses TRBV5-1 and TRBJ2-7, with 7 nucleotides matching TRBD1. The CDR3 consists of 15 residues. Looked up from germline, CDR1 is SGHRS and CDR2 is YFSETQ. V lost 4 bases to trimming and J lost 3 bases; unmatched junction nucleotides: 10. For the CDR3, the DNA is TGCGCCAGCAGCCCCGGGACAGAGCCCGTCTACGAGCAGTACTTC. As protein: CASSPGTEPVYEQYF.

The chain joins TRBV2 to TRBJ1-1; D might be TRBD1 (6 bases). The CDR3 has 12 residues. The germline CDR1 and CDR2 sequences are SNHLY and FYNNEI. Deletions cut 5 bases from V and 4 bases from J, with 8 bases between. Here the CDR3 DNA reads TGTGCCAGCAGTCAGGGGAGCACTGAAGCTTTCTTT. It is translated as CASSQGSTEAFF.

This chain joins TRBV27 and TRBJ2-7; D assignment may be TRBD1 or TRBD2 (5 bases each). The CDR3 extends over 15 amino acids. The germline CDR1 and CDR2 sequences are MNHEY and SMNVEV (reference sequence). Deletions cut 5 bases from V and 0 bases from J, with 14 bases between. CDR3 in DNA: TGTGCCAGCAGTGTCGCCGGGACGGTCTCCTACGAGCAGTACTTC. Encoded protein: CASSVAGTVSYEQYF.

This chain joins TRBV10-3 and TRBJ2-5; 7 bases agree with TRBD1. This CDR3 region has 14 residues. Germline CDR1 reads ENHRY; CDR2 reads SYGVKD. V dropped 4 bases and J dropped 4; count of bases not matched to a gene: 6. The CDR3 here is CAISGGGPRETQYF. Here the CDR3 DNA reads TGTGCCATCAGTGGAGGGGGCCCGAGAGAGACCCAGTACTTC.

This sequence joins TRBV6-5 and TRBJ1-1; 8 bases map to TRBD1. V shed 6 bases and J 0 bases; nucleotides not matched to a gene: 6. CDR1 is MNHEY and CDR2 is SVGAGI in the germline V gene. The CDR3 loop spans 15 amino acids. The chain's CDR3 is CASRRTGTMNTEAFF. CDR3 nucleotide sequence: TGTGCCAGCAGGCGGACAGGGACCATGAACACTGAAGCTTTCTTT.

The V gene is TRBV10-2, the J gene TRBJ2-7, with D perhaps matching TRBD2 (6 bases). The CDR3 length is 12 residues. Germline V gene lookup returns CDR1 WSHSY and CDR2 SAAADI. V was trimmed by 7 bases and J by 4 bases, leaving 11 bases between them. CDR3 loop: CASMRGDYEQYF. The CDR3 DNA is TGCGCCAGCATGCGGGGCGATTACGAGCAGTACTTC.

The chain is built from TRBV4-1 and TRBJ1-2; D unclear. V gave up 1 base and J gave up 3 bases, with 12 bases separating them. This CDR3 spans 15 amino acids. Looked up from germline, CDR1 is MGHRA and CDR2 is YSYEKL. In nucleotides, the CDR3 is TGCGCCAGCAGCCAAGGCGGAGGGAATGACTATGGCTACACCTTC. Translation gives CASSQGGGNDYGYTF.

J is TRBJ2-7 and V is TRBV7-2; 10 bases agree with TRBD1. The CDR3 totals 16 residues. The germline CDR1 and CDR2 sequences are SGHTA and FQGNSA. V shed 2 bases and J 7 bases; nucleotides not matched to a gene: 11. The CDR3 sequence is CASSLKGRQGASEQYF. In DNA, the CDR3 is TGTGCCAGCAGCTTAAAGGGCCGACAGGGGGCCAGTGAGCAGTACTTC.

The J gene is TRBJ1-1, the V gene TRBV2; D unresolved. From germline, CDR1 is SNHLY and CDR2 FYNNEI. Trimming left V 10 bases short and J 3 bases short, with 6 bases between. The CDR3 length is 10 residues. The CDR3 sequence is CATFYTEAFF. The CDR3 bases are TGTGCCACCTTCTACACTGAAGCTTTCTTT.

This chain connects TRBV7-6 to TRBJ2-5, with 7 bases that match TRBD1. Germline V gene data show CDR1 as SGHVS and CDR2 as FNYEAQ. This CDR3 is built from 16 residues. Unmatched junction bases numbered 10, after V lost 2 bases and J lost 4 bases. CDR3 sequence (DNA): TGTGCCAGCAGCTTACGATTGAGACAGGGTAGAGAGACCCAGTACTTC. Amino acids: CASSLRLRQGRETQYF.

The chain carries TRBV6-1 and TRBJ2-7; D is ambiguous. This CDR3 contains 12 residues. Germline-derived CDR1 and CDR2 are MNHNS and SASEGT. The V gene lost 2 bases and the J gene lost 3 bases, with 5 bases spanning the gap. This CDR3 is CASSEQSYEQYF. CDR3 sequence (DNA): TGTGCCAGCAGTGAACAGAGCTACGAGCAGTACTTC.

A few counts support this clone. The CDR3 DNA reads as TGCAGCGTTTCAGGACAGGGTTCAGGAAACACCATATATTTT. Translating it yields CSVSGQGSGNTIYF. The chain carries TRBV29-1 and TRBJ1-3, with TRBD1 identical over 8 bases. Unmatched junction bases numbered 7, after V lost 5 bases and J lost 4 bases. The germline V gene has CDR1 SQVTM and CDR2 ANQGSEA. This CDR3 comprises 14 residues. Supplemented by reference TRBV29-1 and TRBJ1-3, the full variable domain reads SAVISQKPSRDICQRGTSLTIQCQVDSQVTMMFWYRQQPGQSLTLIATANQGSEATYESGFVIDKFPISRPNLTFSTLTVSNMSPEDSSIYLCSVSGQGSGNTIYFGEGSWLTVV.

The chain couples TRBV4-1 to TRBJ2-3, with unresolved D. CDR1 MGHRA and CDR2 YSYEKL come from the germline V gene. The CDR3 contains 12 residues. Between the trimmed V and J ends, which lost 8 bases and 2 bases, there was a span of 8 bases. CDR3 nucleotides: TGCGCCAGCCGGGCCGACACAGATACGCAGTATTTT. This gives the protein CASRADTDTQYF.

CDR3 amino acids: CASSPTGTYSNQPQHF. The CDR3 DNA follows: TGTGCCAGCTCACCGACAGGGACGTATAGCAATCAGCCCCAGCATTTT. This chain joins TRBV18 and TRBJ1-5; TRBD1 matches 7 bases. This CDR3 region has 16 residues. The germline CDR1 and CDR2 sequences are KGHSH and LQKENI. With V trimmed by 3 bases and J by 0 bases, 5 bases remained unmatched. Together with reference TRBV18 and TRBJ1-5, the CDR3 gives the full variable domain: NAGVMQNPRHLVRRRGQEARLRCSPMKGHSHVYWYRQLPEEGLKFMVYLQKENIIDESGMPKERFSAEFPKEGPSILRIQQVVRGDSAAYFCASSPTGTYSNQPQHFGDGTRLSIL.